These 22 T cell receptor beta chains originate from one sample sequenced in a study of metastatic and nonmetastatic thyroid tumors. TCRdb re-clonotyped the PCR reads through MiXCR. This sample has roughly 90,000 clones, with about 15% found just once. No patient received treatment before thyroid surgery. The sequenced material came from blood. The receptors were gathered from a female donor with papillary thyroid cancer or a benign thyroid nodule (not recorded which). Some clones in this sample may be carry-over from other donors' samples.

The V gene is TRBV4-2, the J gene TRBJ2-1; 11 positions match TRBD2. Germline V gives CDR1 LGHNA, CDR2 YNFKEQ. The ends lost 3 bases at V and 8 bases at J; junction bases unmatched: 6. The CDR3 is 15 amino acids. This chain's CDR3 is CASSQSSGGAYEQFF. For the CDR3, the DNA is TGTGCCAGCAGCCAGAGTAGCGGGGGGGCCTATGAGCAGTTCTTC.

This clone has a count of ten or more. This sequence joins TRBV30 and TRBJ1-2; D is uncertain. Germline CDR1 and CDR2: GTSNPN and SVGIG (reference sequence). The CDR3 extends over 13 amino acids. Deletions cut 5 bases from V and 3 bases from J, with 13 bases between. This CDR3 reads CAWRGKEDYGYTF. CDR3 coding DNA: TGTGCCTGGCGAGGGAAAGAGGACTATGGCTACACCTTC.

This clone was observed many times. The chain couples TRBV29-1 to TRBJ2-1; TRBD2 agrees at 8 bases. The ends lost 8 bases at V and 4 bases at J; junction bases unmatched: 7. Germline lookup yields CDR1 SQVTM and CDR2 ANQGSEA. The CDR3 loop spans 13 amino acids. This CDR3 is CSLVSGSYNEQFF. The CDR3 DNA sequence: TGCAGCCTGGTGAGCGGGAGTTACAATGAGCAGTTCTTC.

The genes are TRBV5-6 and TRBJ2-3, with 8 positions matching TRBD1. Losses at the gene ends were 6 bases for V and 1 base for J; bases not matched to a gene: 4. This CDR3 has 14 amino acids. The germline V gene encodes CDR1 SGHDT and CDR2 YYEEEE. The CDR3 sequence: CASIPDRGTDTQYF. The CDR3 nucleotides read TGTGCCAGCATCCCGGACAGGGGCACAGATACGCAGTATTTT.

This clone was recorded at least ten times. The chain combines TRBV6-4 with TRBJ1-1, with a possible D match to TRBD1 (5 bases). Germline V CDR1 and CDR2: MRHNA, SNTAGT. The CDR3 spans 13 residues. The V end was cut by 8 bases, the J end by 5 bases, with 15 bases between. CDR3 protein: CASSGTPGTEAFF. The CDR3 DNA sequence: TGTGCCAGCTCCGGGACCCCGGGAACTGAAGCTTTCTTT.

This clone was picked up many times. This rearrangement joins TRBV6-1 to TRBJ2-4, with a tentative D call TRBD2 (5 bases). Germline values: CDR1 MNHNS, CDR2 SASEGT. The ends were cut back, 7 bases at V and 3 bases at J, with 10 bases in the middle. This CDR3 is 13 amino acids long. CDR3 DNA sequence: TGTGCCAGCAAGTGGAGCGGCAAAAACATTCAGTACTTC. Encoded protein: CASKWSGKNIQYF.

The sample holds many counts of this clone. V gene TRBV2 combines with J gene TRBJ2-5, with 7 nucleotides matching TRBD2. From germline, CDR1 is SNHLY and CDR2 FYNNEI. J was trimmed by 3 bases and V by 7 bases; bases with no gene match: 8. CDR3 length: 14 residues. CDR3 sequence reads: CASIRGLTEETQYF. The DNA for the CDR3 is TGTGCCAGCATAAGGGGACTAACAGAAGAGACCCAGTACTTC.

In regard to this clone: It may be a read error: a sequence one base away is much more abundant. The V call is TRBV5-1, the J call TRBJ2-2, with D uncertain. The germline V gene encodes CDR1 SGHRS and CDR2 YFSETQ. Trimming removed 1 base from V and 2 bases from J, with 9 bases in between. CDR3 length: 15 residues. The CDR3 here is CASSLIVPNTGELFF. The CDR3 coding sequence is TGCGCCAGCAGCTTGATCGTCCCAAACACCGGGGAGCTGTTTTTT.

This clone was seen repeatedly, ten times or more. V is TRBV20-1 and J is TRBJ2-6; D gene ambiguous. V was trimmed by 6 bases and J by 0 bases, leaving 12 bases between them. The CDR3 loop spans 15 amino acids. CDR1 and CDR2 from the germline V gene are DFQATT and SNEGSKA (reference sequence). CDR3 in DNA: TGCAGTGCACGCCATTTTCACTCTGGGGCCAACGTCCTGACTTTC. Its translation: CSARHFHSGANVLTF.

Points on this clone: It may be a read error: a sequence one base away is much more abundant. The rearrangement joins TRBV20-1 to TRBJ2-1; 7 nucleotides align to TRBD2. Germline CDR1 reads DFQATT; CDR2 reads SNEGSKA (reference sequence). The CDR3 runs to 13 residues. The J segment lost 7 bases and the V segment lost 5 bases, leaving 8 bases of the junction unmatched. Here the CDR3 DNA reads TGCAGTGCTCCCCTAGCGGTCAGTAATGAGCAGTTCTTC. Translation: CSAPLAVSNEQFF.

At least ten counts were recorded for this clone. The chain has TRBV9 and TRBJ1-6; a weak D match, TRBD1 (6 bases). The germline CDR1 and CDR2 sequences are SGDLS and YYNGEE. CDR3 length: 14 amino acids. V was cut by 3 bases and J by 2 bases, with 6 bases left in between. This chain's CDR3 is CASSGDTYNSPLHF. In nucleotides, the CDR3 is TGTGCCAGCAGCGGGGACACCTATAATTCACCCCTCCACTTT.

This clone showed up many times. The V gene is TRBV6-2 or TRBV6-3, the J gene TRBJ2-3, with 7 bases aligning to TRBD1. The V segment lost 5 bases and the J segment 1 base; nucleotides outside the gene matches: 6. This CDR3 is 15 amino acids long. CDR1 MNHEY and CDR2 SVGEGT come from the germline V gene. CDR3 amino acids: CASSSYRGGTDTQYF. The CDR3 DNA sequence: TGTGCCAGCAGTAGCTACAGGGGAGGCACAGATACGCAGTATTTT.

There are many counts of this clone. One junction end disagrees with the germline gene, perhaps due to a read error. The chain employs TRBV5-1 and TRBJ2-5; possibly TRBD2 for D (6 bases). Per germline, CDR1 SGHRS and CDR2 YFSETQ. This CDR3 is 16 amino acids long. Here the CDR3 reads CASGLGLAPLQETQYF. CDR3 coding DNA: TGCGCCAGCGGCTTGGGCCTAGCGCCCTTACAAGAGACCCAGTACTTC.

In this sample, this clone turned up many times. The chain uses TRBV9 and TRBJ1-5, with TRBD1 as a possible D gene (6 bases). CDR1 is SGDLS, CDR2 YYNGEE, per germline. This CDR3 is built from 13 residues. V dropped 3 bases and J dropped 9 bases, with 13 bases sitting between them. CDR3: CASSAETGTPQHF. The CDR3 DNA reads TGTGCCAGCAGCGCAGAAACAGGGACGCCCCAGCATTTT. Full variable domain (rest looked up from reference TRBV9 and TRBJ1-5): DSGVTQTPKHLITATGQRVTLRCSPRSGDLSVYWYQQSLDQGLQFLIQYYNGEERAKGNILERFSAQQFPDLHSELNLSSLELGDSALYFCASSAETGTPQHFGDGTRLSIL.

This clone has at least ten counts. This chain connects TRBV29-1 to TRBJ2-7; a weak D match, TRBD2 (6 bases). The CDR3 totals 14 residues. Trimming pared 3 bases from V and 2 bases from J, leaving 14 bases between. Germline lookup yields CDR1 SQVTM and CDR2 ANQGSEA. The CDR3 loop reads CSVDIGTDPYEQYF. CDR3 nucleotide sequence: TGCAGCGTTGACATCGGGACTGATCCCTACGAGCAGTACTTC.

This clone was detected many times. V gene TRBV14 combines with J gene TRBJ2-2; TRBD2 matches at 9 bases. Germline V CDR1 and CDR2: SGHDN, FVKESK. V shed 5 bases, J shed 14 bases, and the junction held 9 bases outside the gene matches. This CDR3 is built from 13 residues. CDR3 region: CASSLEGTSSLFF. CDR3 bases: TGTGCCAGCAGCTTGGAGGGGACTAGCAGTCTGTTTTTT.

At least ten counts were recorded for this clone. The chain carries TRBV15 and TRBJ2-5, with D hard to call. V dropped 9 bases and J dropped 3 bases, with 11 bases sitting between them. The V gene's germline CDR1 is LNHNV and CDR2 YYDKDF (reference sequence). The CDR3 totals 12 residues. CDR3 coding DNA: TGTGCCACGGGTCGCGCGGAAGAGACCCAGTACTTC. This gives the protein CATGRAEETQYF.

This clone was observed many times. The rearrangement joins TRBV5-6 to TRBJ1-3; tentatively, D is TRBD1 (5 bases). Germline V gene lookup returns CDR1 SGHDT and CDR2 YYEEEE. There are 13 residues in the CDR3. Trimming removed 4 bases from V and 10 bases from J, with 15 bases in between. The CDR3 loop reads CASSTPPGTTIYF. The CDR3 DNA reads TGTGCCAGCAGCACCCCGCCAGGGACGACCATATATTTT.

Points on this clone: One junction end disagrees with the germline gene, perhaps due to a read error. This chain joins TRBV7-9 and TRBJ1-3; D not certain. Germline CDR1 reads SEHNR; CDR2 reads FQNEAQ (reference sequence). This CDR3 is built from 14 residues. This CDR3 reads CASILLDVINTIYF. In DNA, the CDR3 is TGTGCCAGCATCTTACTCGACGTGATAAACACCATATATTTT. Looking up the rest from reference TRBV7-9 and TRBJ1-3 gives the full variable domain: DTGVSQNPRHKITKRGQNVTFRCDPISEHNRLYWYRQTLGQGPEFLTYFQNEAQLEKSRLLSDRFSAERPKGSFSTLEIQRTEQGDSAMYLCASILLDVINTIYFGEGSWLTVV.

This clone was counted many times. The CDR3 DNA sequence: TGTGCCAGCGGGCGGGCCCAGGGGGCCAACGTCCTGACTTTC. It yields the protein CASGRAQGANVLTF. The chain is built from TRBV7-9 and TRBJ2-6; a possible D gene is TRBD2 (5 bases). Germline lookup yields CDR1 SEHNR and CDR2 FQNEAQ (reference sequence). V lost 8 bases to trimming and J lost 4 bases, with 12 bases between them. The CDR3 spans 14 residues.

This clone was seen ten or more times. V usage is TRBV6-1 and J usage is TRBJ1-2; tentative D call: TRBD1 (6 bases). The length of the CDR3 is 15 residues. Germline CDR1 MNHNS, CDR2 SASEGT. V was clipped by 5 bases and J by 6 bases, with 19 bases between them. CDR3 DNA sequence: TGTGCCAGCAGTTGGAGGGCGGGGGGCAAAGATGGCTACACCTTC. Translation gives CASSWRAGGKDGYTF.

In this sample, this clone turned up many times. As DNA, the CDR3 is TGTGCCAGCAGTTATTACCCCGGGATCCGGCAAGAGACCCAGTACTTC. Encoded protein: CASSYYPGIRQETQYF. The chain employs TRBV6-2 or TRBV6-3 and TRBJ2-5, with a possible D match to TRBD2 (5 bases). This CDR3 region has 16 residues. Germline CDR1 reads MNHEY; CDR2 reads SVGEGT. Trimming shortened V by 3 bases and J by 2 bases, and 16 bases separated the two germline ends.